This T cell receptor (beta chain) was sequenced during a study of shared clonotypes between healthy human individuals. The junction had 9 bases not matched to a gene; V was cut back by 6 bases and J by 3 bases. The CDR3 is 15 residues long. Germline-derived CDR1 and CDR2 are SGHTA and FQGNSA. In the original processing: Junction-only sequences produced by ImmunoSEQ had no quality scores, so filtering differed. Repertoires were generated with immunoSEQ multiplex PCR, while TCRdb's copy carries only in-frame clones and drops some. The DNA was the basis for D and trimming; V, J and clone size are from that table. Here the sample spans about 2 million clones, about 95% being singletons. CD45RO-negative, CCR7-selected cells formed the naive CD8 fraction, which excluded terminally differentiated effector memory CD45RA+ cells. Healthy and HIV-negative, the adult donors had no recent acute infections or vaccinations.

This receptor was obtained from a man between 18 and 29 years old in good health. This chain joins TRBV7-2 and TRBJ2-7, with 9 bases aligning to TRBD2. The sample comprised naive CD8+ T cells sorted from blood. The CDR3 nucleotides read TGTGCCAGCAGTTGGACTAGCGATACCAGCTACGAGCAGTACTTC. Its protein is CASSWTSDTSYEQYF.